A single sample gave rise to the 21 T cell receptor beta chains below, sequenced in a study of blood T cells in healthy people across ages. PCR was performed a second time for roughly 7 to 12 cycles using a sample-barcoded 5' primer and a J-beta primer mix. Each CDR3 protein gets one entry after TCRdb re-called the 5' RACE reads with MiXCR. The repertoire holds 1,500,000 or so distinct CDR3 sequences, with roughly 43% as singletons. The sequencing sample was made of blood. Source of these receptors: a young woman in good health.

The rearrangement uses TRBV20-1 and TRBJ2-6; either TRBD1 or TRBD2 may fit D (5 bases each). Between the trimmed V and J ends, which lost 0 bases and 0 bases, there was a span of 9 bases. The germline V gene encodes CDR1 DFQATT and CDR2 SNEGSKA (reference sequence). The CDR3 has 16 amino acids. Here the CDR3 reads CSARDLRGSGANVLTF. The CDR3 DNA is TGCAGTGCTAGAGATCTGAGGGGCTCTGGGGCCAACGTCCTGACTTTC.

V usage is TRBV29-1 and J usage is TRBJ2-2; TRBD2 matches at 13 bases. Germline V gene sequence: CDR1 SQVTM, CDR2 ANQGSEA. The ends lost 6 bases at V and 3 bases at J; junction bases unmatched: 16. The CDR3 totals 19 residues. The CDR3 region is CSVAPLGLAGAGDTGELFF. CDR3 nucleotide sequence: TGCAGCGTCGCACCACTCGGACTAGCGGGAGCGGGGGACACCGGGGAGCTGTTTTTT.

J is TRBJ2-1 and V is TRBV4-1; D is unclear. Trimming removed 7 bases from V and 1 base from J, with 17 bases in between. Per the germline V gene, CDR1 is MGHRA and CDR2 is YSYEKL. CDR3 length equals 16 residues. The CDR3 loop reads CASNLNRAESYNEQFF. The CDR3 DNA reads TGCGCCAGCAACTTAAACCGCGCGGAATCCTACAATGAGCAGTTCTTC.

Only one count was recorded for this clonotype. The CDR3: CASSSRSGLSYEQYF. Here the CDR3 DNA reads TGTGCCAGCAGTTCCCGTTCGGGCCTCTCCTACGAGCAGTACTTC. The V gene is TRBV12-3 or TRBV12-4, the J gene TRBJ2-7; no reliable D call. The V end was cut by 4 bases, the J end by 0 bases, with 13 bases between. The CDR3 loop spans 15 amino acids.

As concerns this clonotype: One base away lies a much larger clone, so this may be a sequencing read error. The V call is TRBV20-1, the J call TRBJ2-5; no clear D gene. The CDR3 extends over 14 amino acids. From germline, CDR1 is DFQATT and CDR2 SNEGSKA (reference sequence). The CDR3 nucleotides read TGCAGTTCTAGAGACGCCGCTAGCCAAGAGACCCAGTACTTC. Its protein product is CSSRDAASQETQYF.

The chain joins TRBV20-1 to TRBJ2-1, with 13 nucleotides matching TRBD2. The CDR3 is made up of 15 amino acids. V was pared by 5 bases and J by 6 bases, with 7 bases of the junction left unmatched. The germline V gene encodes CDR1 DFQATT and CDR2 SNEGSKA (reference sequence). The CDR3 bases are TGCAGTGCTCCGAGACTAGCGGGGGGCCCCAATGAGCAGTTCTTC. Amino acids: CSAPRLAGGPNEQFF.

The chain combines TRBV7-8 with TRBJ2-7; a possible D gene is TRBD1 (5 bases). Germline V gene data show CDR1 as SGHVS and CDR2 as FQNEAQ. The CDR3 spans 17 residues. With 1 base removed from V and 4 bases from J, the gap between germline ends came to 20 bases. CDR3 DNA sequence: TGTGCCAGCAGCTTAGATGTTCGTCAGGGCATCGGGTACGAGCAGTACTTC. Translated, it gives CASSLDVRQGIGYEQYF.

This chain uses TRBV29-1 with TRBJ2-5; 8 bases are a match to TRBD2. The trim removed 1 base at V and 3 bases at J, leaving 10 bases unmatched. This CDR3 comprises 16 residues. CDR1 and CDR2 from the germline V gene are SQVTM and ANQGSEA. For the CDR3, the DNA is TGCAGCGTTGAAGTCTCCCGGGGGGGACTTAAAGAGACCCAGTACTTC. Protein sequence: CSVEVSRGGLKETQYF.

This chain uses TRBV9 with TRBJ2-3, with D perhaps matching TRBD1 or TRBD2 (5 bases each). Between the trimmed V and J ends, which lost 4 bases and 6 bases, there was a span of 21 bases. Germline V CDR1 and CDR2: SGDLS, YYNGEE. CDR3 length equals 16 residues. CDR3 region: CASSHPENRGDDTQYF. CDR3 in DNA: TGTGCCAGCAGCCACCCGGAGAACAGAGGGGACGATACGCAGTATTTT.

This chain connects TRBV10-3 to TRBJ2-7; no reliable D call. From germline, CDR1 is ENHRY and CDR2 SYGVKD. Trimming shortened V by 4 bases and J by 5 bases, and 9 bases separated the two germline ends. This CDR3 is built from 12 residues. The CDR3 spells CAISGGLHEQYF. CDR3 in DNA: TGTGCCATCAGTGGTGGTCTTCACGAGCAGTACTTC.

The rearrangement uses TRBV27 and TRBJ2-1; D unresolved. V was clipped by 5 bases and J by 8 bases, with 10 bases between them. Germline CDR1 is MNHEY and CDR2 is SMNVEV (reference sequence). This CDR3 is 12 amino acids long. The DNA for the CDR3 is TGTGCCAGCAGTGACCGCTTGGATGAGCAGTTCTTC. This gives the protein CASSDRLDEQFF.

This clonotype was counted a few times. The chain joins TRBV29-1 to TRBJ1-1; D unclear. Trimming cost V 7 bases and J 3 bases, with 15 bases left between them. This CDR3 has 13 residues. CDR1 and CDR2 from the germline V gene are SQVTM and ANQGSEA. The CDR3 here is CSGIGRRDTEAFF. The CDR3 DNA sequence: TGCAGCGGGATAGGCCGGAGAGACACTGAAGCTTTCTTT. Using reference TRBV29-1 and TRBJ1-1 for the parts outside the CDR3, the full variable domain is SAVISQKPSRDICQRGTSLTIQCQVDSQVTMMFWYRQQPGQSLTLIATANQGSEATYESGFVIDKFPISRPNLTFSTLTVSNMSPEDSSIYLCSGIGRRDTEAFFGQGTRLTVV.

This clonotype showed up just a few times. V and J are TRBV12-3 or TRBV12-4 and TRBJ1-1; 7 bases are shared with TRBD1. The CDR3 is made up of 13 amino acids. V dropped 6 bases and J dropped 5; count of bases not matched to a gene: 6. The CDR3 protein is CASSLRGKTEAFF. In nucleotides, the CDR3 is TGTGCCAGCAGCCTCAGGGGGAAGACTGAAGCTTTCTTT.

This clonotype was detected only a few times. The chain carries TRBV7-9 and TRBJ1-1; no reliable D call. The length of the CDR3 is 12 residues. Trimming removed 8 bases at V and 7 bases at J, with 14 bases between. CDR1 and CDR2 (germline): SEHNR, FQNEAQ (reference sequence). CDR3 nucleotides: TGTGCCAGCGTGGGGTCGTGGGGTGAAGCTTTCTTT. It encodes CASVGSWGEAFF. Supplemented by reference TRBV7-9 and TRBJ1-1, the full variable domain reads DTGVSQNPRHKITKRGQNVTFRCDPISEHNRLYWYRQTLGQGPEFLTYFQNEAQLEKSRLLSDRFSAERPKGSFSTLEIQRTEQGDSAMYLCASVGSWGEAFFGQGTRLTVV.

The chain uses TRBV6-5 and TRBJ2-3, with D tentatively TRBD2 (5 bases). There are 13 residues in the CDR3. The germline gives CDR1 MNHEY, CDR2 SVGAGI. Trimming cost V 7 bases and J 2 bases, with 10 bases left between them. The CDR3 sequence is CASTEGFTDTQYF. Written as DNA, the CDR3 is TGTGCCAGCACTGAGGGTTTCACAGATACGCAGTATTTT.

The V gene is TRBV7-6, the J gene TRBJ1-6; D remains ambiguous. The CDR3 runs to 11 residues. Trimming removed 5 bases at V and 14 bases at J, with 10 bases between. Germline V CDR1 and CDR2: SGHVS, FNYEAQ. The CDR3 spells CASSAGRTLHF. The CDR3 DNA reads as TGTGCCAGCAGCGCCGGGCGGACCCTCCACTTT.

This clonotype was seen only a few times. V usage is TRBV6-2 or TRBV6-3 and J usage is TRBJ1-5; D is undetermined. Germline CDR1 reads MNHEY; CDR2 reads SVGEGT. The CDR3 is made up of 13 amino acids. The V end was cut by 1 base, the J end by 6 bases, with 7 bases between. The CDR3 sequence is CASSYFQTQPQHF. Written as DNA, the CDR3 is TGTGCCAGCAGTTACTTCCAGACTCAGCCCCAGCATTTT.

Only one count was recorded for this clonotype. The V and J genes are TRBV7-2 and TRBJ1-1; 7 nucleotides align to TRBD1. Per germline, CDR1 SGHTA and CDR2 FQGNSA. The CDR3 contains 15 residues. The V gene end was trimmed by 10 bases and the J gene end by 1 base; junction bases not matched to a gene: 12. The CDR3 is CAISRGGTANTEAFF. The DNA for the CDR3 is TGTGCCATCTCTCGAGGAGGGACAGCGAACACTGAAGCTTTCTTT.

The chain recombines TRBV27 with TRBJ1-4, with D perhaps matching TRBD1 (5 bases). The V end lost 3 bases, the J end lost 5 bases, and 10 bases lay between the germline ends. Germline V gene data show CDR1 as MNHEY and CDR2 as SMNVEV (reference sequence). The CDR3 is 14 amino acids. The CDR3 sequence is CASSFKGSNEKLFF. In DNA, the CDR3 is TGTGCCAGCAGTTTCAAGGGGTCGAATGAAAAACTGTTTTTT.

The V and J genes are TRBV7-2 and TRBJ1-5, with no clear D. CDR1 and CDR2 (germline): SGHTA, FQGNSA. Trimming took off 5 bases at V and 15 bases at J, with 20 bases between the two ends. This CDR3 contains 13 residues. The CDR3 DNA sequence: TGTGCCAGCAGCCCCCCTTCCCGGACGACGATGCATTTT. Translated: CASSPPSRTTMHF.

This clonotype was recorded a few times. The CDR3: CASSQGKGPKGQFF. CDR3 nucleotide sequence: TGCGCCAGCAGCCAAGGAAAAGGCCCGAAGGGACAGTTCTTC. This chain uses TRBV4-1 with TRBJ2-1; D gene unclear. CDR1 is MGHRA, CDR2 YSYEKL, per germline. CDR3 length: 14 amino acids. V lost 1 base to trimming and J lost 13 bases, with 17 bases between them.